This TCR beta chain is from a study of OX40 agonist ivuxolimab in advanced cancers. Study details: The eligibility criteria allowed prior anti-PD-1, anti-PD-L1 or anti-CTLA-4 therapy, and 30% to 45% had some.

The length of the CDR3 is 11 residues. The V and J ends lost 8 bases and 4 bases respectively, with 9 bases between them. Germline lookup yields CDR1 MNHEY and CDR2 SVGAGI. Sequencing was performed with immunoSEQ multiplex PCR; in TCRdb, only in-frame clones are kept and a portion is missing. The data contain approximately 22,000 clones, 70% to 90% of them singletons. This chain uses TRBV6-5 with TRBJ2-7; D is unclear. This clonotype originated in an adult with an advanced solid tumor such as melanoma, head and neck, liver or kidney cancer. This specimen consisted of CD4+ or CD8+ T cells sorted from blood, obtained in a trial of the OX40 agonist ivuxolimab. CDR3 nucleotides: TGTGCCAGCGGTCCGCCTTACGAGCAGTACTTC. Protein sequence: CASGPPYEQYF.